This T cell receptor beta chain originates from a study of glioma-infiltrating T cells after dendritic cell vaccination. Study at large: Dendritic cell vaccine was injected intradermally three times, biweekly.

Noted time point: after dendritic cell vaccination, including at tumor progression/relapse. No glioblastoma patient carried an isocitrate dehydrogenase mutation. Before vaccination, two weeks after the third vaccination, and at progression, PBMC were collected. The primer mix had 60 V beta and 13 J beta primers. Only in-frame clones appear in the TCRdb table, and some are missing; sequencing was by immunoSEQ multiplex PCR. Here the sample spans 72,000 or so clones, around nine tenths being singletons. The germline V gene encodes CDR1 MNHEY and CDR2 SVGAGI. This CDR3 is built from 15 residues. The junction had 15 bases not matched to a gene; V was cut back by 6 bases and J by 10 bases.

The sample here was blood, taken after dendritic cell vaccination. V usage is TRBV6-5 and J usage is TRBJ1-1; the match to TRBD1 covers 9 bases. The receptor was isolated from a human donor with glioblastoma. CDR3 in amino acids: CASRPPGTGRGIAFF. The CDR3 DNA reads as TGTGCCAGCAGACCCCCTGGGACAGGGAGGGGAATAGCTTTCTTT.